Shown below are 10 T cell receptor beta chains from a single sample sequenced in a study of cytomegalovirus exposure and HLA in healthy donors. Repertoires were generated with immunoSEQ multiplex PCR, while TCRdb's copy carries only in-frame clones and drops some. The sample consists of some 100,000 clones, about nine tenths of them appearing once. Source material: PBMCs. The receptors stem from a man between 18 and 29 years old in good health and CMV-seropositive.

The CDR3 DNA follows: TGTGCCAGCAGCTTAGGGTTGCAGTCGACTAGCACAGATACGCAGTATTTT. Translation: CASSLGLQSTSTDTQYF. This chain uses TRBV7-9 with TRBJ2-3, with D unclear. The CDR3 extends over 17 amino acids. The V gene's germline CDR1 is SEHNR and CDR2 FQNEAQ (reference sequence). Trimming took 1 base from V and 0 from J, leaving 14 bases between them.

This chain uses TRBV7-2 with TRBJ1-3; D unclear. Deletions cut 5 bases from V and 0 bases from J, with 8 bases between. The CDR3 is 14 residues long. Germline lookup yields CDR1 SGHTA and CDR2 FQGNSA. The CDR3 DNA sequence: TGTGCCAGCAGCCCTATCGGCTCTGGAAACACCATATATTTT. As protein: CASSPIGSGNTIYF. The variable domain in full, with the rest retrieved from reference TRBV7-2 and TRBJ1-3, is GAGVSQSPSNKVTEKGKDVELRCDPISGHTALYWYRQSLGQGLEFLIYFQGNSAPDKSGLPSDRFSAERTGGSVSTLTIQRTQQEDSAVYLCASSPIGSGNTIYFGEGSWLTVV.

This clone has only one observation. The genes are TRBV27 and TRBJ1-1, with TRBD1 identical over 7 bases. J gave up 7 bases and V 4 bases, and 6 bases lay outside the gene matches. The CDR3 is made up of 13 amino acids. Germline values: CDR1 MNHEY, CDR2 SMNVEV (reference sequence). The CDR3 loop is CASSSRGTDEAFF. The CDR3 DNA is TGTGCCAGCAGTTCGAGGGGGACAGATGAAGCTTTCTTT.

V and J are TRBV28 and TRBJ1-5, with 8 bases matching TRBD1. Germline CDR1 is MDHEN and CDR2 is SYDVKM. After removal of 5 bases from V and 6 bases from J, the junction contained 12 bases not matched to a gene. The CDR3 totals 16 residues. This CDR3 is CASSTYRGGISQPQHF. For the CDR3, the DNA is TGTGCCAGCAGTACCTACAGGGGGGGAATCAGTCAGCCCCAGCATTTT. Filled out from reference TRBV28 and TRBJ1-5, the complete variable domain reads DVKVTQSSRYLVKRTGEKVFLECVQDMDHENMFWYRQDPGLGLRLIYFSYDVKMKEKGDIPEGYSVSREKKERFSLILESASTNQTSMYLCASSTYRGGISQPQHFGDGTRLSIL.

The CDR3 region has the DNA TGTGCCTGGAGTGGAGGATCACATCAGCCCCAGCATTTT. This sequence encodes CAWSGGSHQPQHF. V is TRBV30 and J is TRBJ1-5; D not certain. The germline V gene encodes CDR1 GTSNPN and CDR2 SVGIG (reference sequence). V gave up 1 base and J gave up 5 bases, with 9 bases separating them. The CDR3 contains 13 residues. Together with reference TRBV30 and TRBJ1-5, the CDR3 gives the full variable domain: SQTIHQWPATLVQPVGSPLSLECTVEGTSNPNLYWYRQAAGRGLQLLFYSVGIGQISSEVPQNLSASRPQDRQFILSSKKLLLSDSGFYLCAWSGGSHQPQHFGDGTRLSIL.

The V and J genes are TRBV7-6 and TRBJ2-5; 8 bases are a match to TRBD2. CDR3 size: 18 residues. V gave up 3 bases and J gave up 2 bases; unmatched junction bases: 14. Germline loops: CDR1 SGHVS, CDR2 FNYEAQ. The chain's CDR3 is CASSFRRTSKDLQETQYF. Here the CDR3 DNA reads TGTGCCAGCAGCTTTCGGCGGACTAGCAAAGATCTGCAAGAGACCCAGTACTTC.

The V and J genes are TRBV2 and TRBJ2-1, with D possibly being TRBD2 (6 bases). This CDR3 is 14 amino acids long. The germline gives CDR1 SNHLY, CDR2 FYNNEI. The V end was cut by 7 bases, the J end by 6 bases, with 16 bases between. The CDR3 DNA follows: TGTGCCAGCACCCCGCAGGGAGGTATCAATGAGCAGTTCTTC. Translation: CASTPQGGINEQFF.

This chain uses TRBV4-1 with TRBJ1-2; D is unclear. CDR1 is MGHRA and CDR2 is YSYEKL in the germline V gene. Trimming removed 2 bases at V and 4 bases at J, with 11 bases between. This CDR3 is 14 amino acids long. CDR3 loop: CASSQSEASYGYTF. CDR3 in DNA: TGCGCCAGCAGCCAATCCGAGGCGTCCTATGGCTACACCTTC.

The chain recombines TRBV6-5 with TRBJ2-1, with TRBD1 matching 7 bases. V gave up 6 bases and J gave up 6 bases; unmatched junction bases: 11. The CDR3 contains 15 residues. Germline CDR1 reads MNHEY; CDR2 reads SVGAGI. The CDR3 DNA follows: TGTGCCAGCAGCTTAGACAGGGCGGGTTCCAATGAGCAGTTCTTC. Protein sequence: CASSLDRAGSNEQFF.

V is TRBV13 and J is TRBJ2-1; D is unresolved. Germline CDR1 PRHDT, CDR2 FYEKMQ (reference sequence). This CDR3 is built from 15 residues. V dropped 2 bases and J dropped 0 bases, with 8 bases sitting between them. The CDR3 protein is CASSLMRVSYNEQFF. DNA of the CDR3: TGTGCCAGCAGCTTAATGCGAGTCTCCTACAATGAGCAGTTCTTC.